Following are 26 T cell receptor beta chains from one sample sequenced in a study of blood T cell repertoires in COVID-19. This table comes from immunoSEQ multiplex PCR, and its TCRdb copy is limited to in-frame clones, with some not included. The data hold 200,000 to 250,000 clones, with around 84% observed a single time. Input material: peripheral blood. The receptor source for this set is a human donor in a cohort sampled during active COVID-19.

This rearrangement joins TRBV7-2 to TRBJ1-2; 8 bases are a match to TRBD1. Germline loops: CDR1 SGHTA, CDR2 FQGNSA. The ends lost 4 bases at V and 7 bases at J; junction bases unmatched: 14. This CDR3 contains 16 residues. The CDR3 DNA sequence: TGTGCCAGCAGCTCTTCCAGGACAGGGCTTACGGGTGGCTACACCTTC. Translating gives CASSSSRTGLTGGYTF.

The rearrangement uses TRBV7-9 and TRBJ2-1; TRBD2 matches 11 bases. Germline V CDR1 and CDR2: SEHNR, FQNEAQ (reference sequence). The CDR3 spans 16 residues. Trimming took 3 bases from V and 6 from J; bases not matched to a gene: 7. The CDR3 bases are TGTGCCAGCAGCTTGGCTAGCGGGAGGAGCCGCAATGAGCAGTTCTTC. As protein: CASSLASGRSRNEQFF.

The chain employs TRBV5-1 and TRBJ1-6; D gene unclear. The length of the CDR3 is 17 residues. Germline assignment: CDR1 SGHRS and CDR2 YFSETQ. With 2 bases removed from V and 0 bases from J, the gap between germline ends came to 12 bases. The CDR3 loop is CASSLMGESSYNSPLHF. CDR3 sequence (DNA): TGCGCCAGCAGCTTAATGGGAGAGAGCTCCTATAATTCACCCCTCCACTTT.

This chain joins TRBV14 and TRBJ2-7; D call uncertain. The V end was cut by 5 bases, the J end by 6 bases, with 8 bases between. CDR1 SGHDN and CDR2 FVKESK come from the germline V gene. The CDR3 covers 11 residues. The CDR3 DNA is TGTGCCAGCAGCTCCGTGTTCGAGCAGTACTTC. Translating it yields CASSSVFEQYF. Using reference TRBV14 and TRBJ2-7 for the parts outside the CDR3, the full variable domain is EAGVTQFPSHSVIEKGQTVTLRCDPISGHDNLYWYRRVMGKEIKFLLHFVKESKQDESGMPNNRFLAERTGGTYSTLKVQPAELEDSGVYFCASSSVFEQYFGPGTRLTVT.

The rearrangement links TRBV10-3 to TRBJ1-5, with D unclear. Trimming took off 6 bases at V and 2 bases at J, with 8 bases between the two ends. The germline CDR1 and CDR2 sequences are ENHRY and SYGVKD. CDR3 length equals 13 residues. The CDR3 here is CAISIQGNQPQHF. DNA of the CDR3: TGTGCCATCAGCATCCAGGGCAATCAGCCCCAGCATTTT.

CDR3 sequence reads: CASSASFPGQGSYNEQFF. In DNA form, the CDR3 reads TGTGCCAGCAGCGCGAGTTTCCCGGGACAGGGGTCGTACAATGAGCAGTTCTTC. This chain links TRBV9 with TRBJ2-1; TRBD1 aligns across 10 bases. The CDR3 spans 18 residues. Germline V lookup: CDR1 SGDLS, CDR2 YYNGEE. Trimming at V came to 3 bases and at J to 4 bases, leaving 13 bases not matched to a gene.

The rearrangement links TRBV7-6 to TRBJ2-1, with 7 nucleotides matching TRBD1. CDR1 is SGHVS and CDR2 is FNYEAQ in the germline V gene. With V trimmed by 5 bases and J by 9 bases, 10 bases remained unmatched. CDR3 length: 14 residues. The CDR3 protein is CASSPRQGRAEQFF. The CDR3 coding sequence is TGTGCCAGCAGCCCAAGACAGGGACGGGCTGAGCAGTTCTTC. The full variable domain, its missing parts supplied by reference TRBV7-6 and TRBJ2-1, is GAGVSQSPRYKVTKRGQDVALRCDPISGHVSLYWYRQALGQGPEFLTYFNYEAQQDKSGLPNDRFSAERPEGSISTLTIQRTEQRDSAMYRCASSPRQGRAEQFFGPGTRLTVL.

This clone has a single count. The J gene is TRBJ2-7, the V gene TRBV6-5; 7 nucleotides align to TRBD1. CDR3 length equals 14 residues. After removal of 6 bases from V and 3 bases from J, the junction contained 8 bases not matched to a gene. Germline V gene data show CDR1 as MNHEY and CDR2 as SVGAGI. The CDR3 sequence is CASSPRTGHYEQYF. In DNA, the CDR3 is TGTGCCAGCAGCCCCCGGACAGGCCACTACGAGCAGTACTTC.

V gene TRBV19 combines with J gene TRBJ1-1; 10 bases match TRBD1. This CDR3 comprises 14 residues. CDR1 and CDR2 (germline): LNHDA, SQIVND (reference sequence). V lost 4 bases and J lost 7; bases outside the gene matches: 6. CDR3 in DNA: TGTGCCAGTAGTACGACAGGGGGCGTGGGTGAAGCTTTCTTT. Residues: CASSTTGGVGEAFF. The full variable domain, completed using reference TRBV19 and TRBJ1-1, is DGGITQSPKYLFRKEGQNVTLSCEQNLNHDAMYWYRQDPGQGLRLIYYSQIVNDFQKGDIAEGYSVSREKKESFPLTVTSAQKNPTAFYLCASSTTGGVGEAFFGQGTRLTVV.

The chain joins TRBV18 to TRBJ2-1; 10 bases match TRBD2. CDR3 size: 19 residues. CDR1 is KGHSH and CDR2 is LQKENI in the germline V gene. The V gene end was trimmed by 1 base and the J gene end by 0 bases; junction bases not matched to a gene: 9. CDR3 DNA sequence: TGTGCCAGCTCACCACTAGCGGGAGGATTCCCAAGCTCCTACAATGAGCAGTTCTTC. Its protein is CASSPLAGGFPSSYNEQFF.

This rearrangement joins TRBV18 to TRBJ2-2; TRBD1 might be the D (5 bases). The V gene's germline CDR1 is KGHSH and CDR2 LQKENI. The V end lost 4 bases, the J end lost 3 bases, and 12 bases lay between the germline ends. The CDR3 runs to 15 residues. Here the CDR3 reads CASSLDSQDTGELFF. Written as DNA, the CDR3 is TGTGCCAGCTCACTCGACAGCCAGGACACCGGGGAGCTGTTTTTT.

The rearrangement joins TRBV4-1 to TRBJ2-3; the D gene is possibly TRBD2 (5 bases). The CDR3 contains 15 residues. Trimming took 3 bases from V and 0 from J, leaving 10 bases between them. Germline CDR1 and CDR2: MGHRA and YSYEKL. Here the CDR3 reads CASSQTTYSTDTQYF. CDR3 in DNA: TGCGCCAGCAGCCAGACTACCTATAGCACAGATACGCAGTATTTT.

The rearrangement uses TRBV28 and TRBJ2-7; TRBD1 agrees at 9 bases. Trimming removed 10 bases from V and 4 bases from J; junction bases left unmatched: 14. The CDR3 sequence is 15 residues long. Per germline, CDR1 MDHEN and CDR2 SYDVKM. The DNA for the CDR3 is TGTGCCATCTACGGTCCGGGACAGGGATCTTACGAGCAGTACTTC. Protein product: CAIYGPGQGSYEQYF.

J is TRBJ2-7 and V is TRBV28; TRBD2 matches at 10 bases. Per the germline V gene, CDR1 is MDHEN and CDR2 is SYDVKM. This CDR3 region has 15 residues. J was trimmed by 4 bases and V by 8 bases; bases with no gene match: 11. As DNA, the CDR3 is TGTGCCAGCTGGCGCCGGACTAGCGGAATTTACGAGCAGTACTTC. This sequence encodes CASWRRTSGIYEQYF.

The chain is built from TRBV7-9 and TRBJ2-5; D not certain. V lost 3 bases, J lost 0 bases, and 8 bases lay in between. The CDR3 runs to 14 residues. The germline CDR1 and CDR2 sequences are SEHNR and FQNEAQ (reference sequence). In DNA, the CDR3 is TGTGCCAGCAGCTTCGCAGCGCACCAAGAGACCCAGTACTTC. Translated, it gives CASSFAAHQETQYF.

The V gene is TRBV11-2, the J gene TRBJ1-3; 8 positions match TRBD1. CDR3 length: 14 amino acids. The ends lost 5 bases at V and 1 base at J; junction bases unmatched: 1. Per germline, CDR1 SGHAT and CDR2 FQNNGV. Here the CDR3 DNA reads TGTGCCAGCAGCCGGACAGGGTCTGGAAACACCATATATTTT. Its translation is CASSRTGSGNTIYF. The full variable domain, with the rest looked up from reference TRBV11-2 and TRBJ1-3, is EAGVAQSPRYKIIEKRQSVAFWCNPISGHATLYWYQQILGQGPKLLIQFQNNGVVDDSQLPKDRFSAERLKGVDSTLKIQPAKLEDSAVYLCASSRTGSGNTIYFGEGSWLTVV.

The chain is built from TRBV6-5 and TRBJ2-5; possibly TRBD1 for D (6 bases). The CDR3 runs 12 residues. Germline loops: CDR1 MNHEY, CDR2 SVGAGI. Trimming left V 6 bases short and J 9 bases short, with 14 bases between. This CDR3 reads CASSLTGTAQYF. The CDR3 DNA is TGTGCCAGCAGCCTGACAGGCACGGCCCAGTACTTC.

The chain has TRBV11-2 and TRBJ2-2; D is ambiguous. The V and J ends lost 5 bases and 3 bases respectively, with 10 bases between them. This CDR3 is 14 amino acids long. Germline V gene lookup returns CDR1 SGHAT and CDR2 FQNNGV. Here the CDR3 reads CASSVHRDTGELFF. The CDR3 DNA reads as TGTGCCAGCAGCGTACACCGGGACACCGGGGAGCTGTTTTTT.

This rearrangement joins TRBV7-9 to TRBJ1-6, with unresolved D. The CDR3 contains 16 residues. V lost 1 base to trimming and J lost 0 bases, with 7 bases between them. Per the germline V gene, CDR1 is SEHNR and CDR2 is FQNEAQ (reference sequence). CDR3 bases: TGTGCCAGCAGCTTAGGAGCTAGCTCCTATAATTCACCCCTCCACTTT. Translating gives CASSLGASSYNSPLHF.

The gene calls are TRBV5-4 and TRBJ1-2; 9 nucleotides line up with TRBD1. This CDR3 has 13 residues. CDR1 is SGHNT and CDR2 is YYREEE in the germline V gene (reference sequence). With V trimmed by 3 bases and J by 8 bases, 5 bases remained unmatched. The DNA for the CDR3 is TGTGCCAGCAGCTCACAGGGGGCGCGGGGCTACACCTTC. Its protein product is CASSSQGARGYTF. The variable domain in full, with the rest retrieved from reference TRBV5-4 and TRBJ1-2, is ETGVTQSPTHLIKTRGQQVTLRCSSQSGHNTVSWYQQALGQGPQFIFQYYREEENGRGNFPPRFSGLQFPNYSSELNVNALELDDSALYLCASSSQGARGYTFGSGTRLTVV.

This clone has only a few counts. The chain has TRBV19 and TRBJ2-4, with 7 bases matching TRBD1. Germline CDR1 reads LNHDA; CDR2 reads SQIVND (reference sequence). The V gene end was trimmed by 6 bases and the J gene end by 1 base; junction bases not matched to a gene: 6. The CDR3 runs 15 residues. The CDR3 DNA reads TGTGCCAGTAGATGGACAGGCGAGGCCAAAAACATTCAGTACTTC. Translation: CASRWTGEAKNIQYF.

The chain links TRBV11-2 to TRBJ2-2, with 8 positions matching TRBD1. Germline CDR1 SGHAT, CDR2 FQNNGV. The CDR3 covers 14 residues. V lost 2 bases, J lost 7 bases, and 3 bases stayed unmatched. In DNA form, the CDR3 reads TGTGCCAGCAGCTTAACACAGGGGGTCGGGGAGCTGTTTTTT. Amino acid sequence: CASSLTQGVGELFF.

The rearrangement joins TRBV10-3 to TRBJ2-3; TRBD1 aligns across 8 bases. Looked up from germline, CDR1 is ENHRY and CDR2 is SYGVKD. After removal of 10 bases from V and 14 bases from J, the junction contained 20 bases not matched to a gene. There are 14 residues in the CDR3. In DNA, the CDR3 is TGTGCCACGGACAGACAGGGGACGTTGCGGGGCCGGTATTTT. It yields the protein CATDRQGTLRGRYF.

The V and J genes are TRBV2 and TRBJ2-7, with D perhaps TRBD1 (6 bases). The ends were cut back, 6 bases at V and 2 bases at J, with 14 bases in the middle. CDR3 length equals 14 residues. Looked up from germline, CDR1 is SNHLY and CDR2 is FYNNEI. CDR3 nucleotide sequence: TGTGCCAGCAGGGGGACACGTGCCACCTACGAGCAGTACTTC. It encodes CASRGTRATYEQYF.

V usage is TRBV18 and J usage is TRBJ2-7; D possibly corresponds to TRBD1 (5 bases). V lost 3 bases, J lost 2 bases, and 14 bases lay in between. This CDR3 has 15 residues. Germline CDR1 is KGHSH and CDR2 is LQKENI. The CDR3 coding sequence is TGTGCCAGCTCACCGGGGCAAGGTGGCCCCTACGAGCAGTACTTC. Protein sequence: CASSPGQGGPYEQYF.

The chain recombines TRBV28 with TRBJ1-2; D is possibly TRBD1 (5 bases). V lost 6 bases, J lost 4 bases, and 15 bases lay in between. This CDR3 contains 14 residues. Germline CDR1 MDHEN, CDR2 SYDVKM. The CDR3 is CASRQPPGSYGYTF. The CDR3 nucleotides read TGTGCCAGCAGGCAACCTCCAGGGTCCTATGGCTACACCTTC.